One sample yielded the 27 T cell receptor beta chains listed below, sequenced in a study of chemoradiotherapy in HPV16-positive cancers. Clones were sequenced by immunoSEQ multiplex PCR, and TCRdb holds only the in-frame ones, with some missing. The sample gives about 30,000 clones, roughly 84% of which show up once; over 4.5% is in the top ten. This sample comprised blood, obtained from a patient who underwent chemoradiotherapy. All receptors derive from a human donor with HPV-associated anogenital cancer.

This sequence joins TRBV27 and TRBJ1-5; D uncertain. The length of the CDR3 is 16 residues. The V and J ends lost 4 bases and 3 bases respectively, with 16 bases between them. Per the germline V gene, CDR1 is MNHEY and CDR2 is SMNVEV (reference sequence). The CDR3 region has the DNA TGTGCCAGCAGTTCGATGGCGGCCCCCTACAATCAGCCCCAGCATTTT. Its translation is CASSSMAAPYNQPQHF.

V usage is TRBV7-8 and J usage is TRBJ1-1, with 7 nucleotides matching TRBD1. CDR3 length: 13 residues. In germline, CDR1 is SGHVS, CDR2 FQNEAQ. The junction had 5 bases not matched to a gene; V was cut back by 6 bases and J by 4 bases. CDR3: CASRIPGGTEAFF. CDR3 coding DNA: TGTGCCAGCAGGATTCCAGGGGGCACTGAAGCTTTCTTT.

V gene TRBV30 combines with J gene TRBJ1-2; the D gene is possibly TRBD1 (6 bases). The CDR3 extends over 12 amino acids. Deletions cut 3 bases from V and 8 bases from J, with 13 bases between. Germline V gives CDR1 GTSNPN, CDR2 SVGIG (reference sequence). The CDR3 bases are TGTGCCTGGAGGCAGGGGACCTTGGGCTACACCTTC. Residues: CAWRQGTLGYTF.

This sequence joins TRBV5-6 and TRBJ2-7, with TRBD1 identical over 11 bases. CDR1 is SGHDT, CDR2 YYEEEE, per germline. The V and J ends lost 4 bases and 2 bases, in that order; junction bases with no gene match: 8. The CDR3 totals 16 residues. CDR3 bases: TGTGCCAGCAGCCCTGGGACAGGGGGGGAGACCTACGAGCAGTACTTC. Protein product: CASSPGTGGETYEQYF.

The CDR3 DNA is TGTGCCAGCAGGTACCACCTCCAAGAGACCCAGTACTTC. Translating gives CASRYHLQETQYF. This sequence joins TRBV11-2 and TRBJ2-5; D not certain. Germline values: CDR1 SGHAT, CDR2 FQNNGV. The ends were cut back, 6 bases at V and 1 base at J, with 9 bases in the middle. The CDR3 extends over 13 amino acids.

In DNA, the CDR3 is TGCGCCAGCAGCTTGGAAGGGCCTCGGGACGAGCAGTACGTC. This encodes CASSLEGPRDEQYV. The chain combines TRBV5-1 with TRBJ2-7; no definite D call. Germline CDR1 is SGHRS and CDR2 is YFSETQ. Trimming pared 0 bases from V and 5 bases from J, leaving 12 bases between. The CDR3 runs 14 residues.

The chain recombines TRBV19 with TRBJ2-2; no clear D. V lost 7 bases and J lost 2, with 8 bases in between. The CDR3 is 13 residues long. The germline V gene has CDR1 LNHDA and CDR2 SQIVND (reference sequence). Written as DNA, the CDR3 is TGTGCCAGTACGCGCGGTAACACCGGGGAGCTGTTTTTT. Protein sequence: CASTRGNTGELFF.

This clone was detected a few times. The chain combines TRBV20-1 with TRBJ1-1; D remains ambiguous. From germline, CDR1 is DFQATT and CDR2 SNEGSKA (reference sequence). V lost 1 base to trimming and J lost 7 bases, with 7 bases between them. The CDR3 covers 11 residues. The CDR3, as DNA: TGCAGTGCTAGAGGTGTGGATGAAGCTTTCTTT. Translation: CSARGVDEAFF.

This chain uses TRBV11-3 with TRBJ2-2; D remains ambiguous. Germline V gene lookup returns CDR1 SGHNT and CDR2 YENEEA. The CDR3 is 12 amino acids. V lost 5 bases and J lost 6, with 7 bases in between. CDR3 region: CASSPRSGELFF. In DNA, the CDR3 is TGTGCCAGCAGCCCCCGGTCCGGGGAGCTGTTTTTT.

The gene calls are TRBV18 and TRBJ2-1; D ambiguous. V lost 3 bases, J lost 7 bases, and 7 bases lay in between. CDR1 and CDR2 (germline): KGHSH, LQKENI. This CDR3 comprises 12 residues. The CDR3 nucleotides are TGTGCCAGCTCACCCGGGTGGAATGAGCAGTTCTTC. As protein: CASSPGWNEQFF. Supplemented by reference TRBV18 and TRBJ2-1, the full variable domain reads NAGVMQNPRHLVRRRGQEARLRCSPMKGHSHVYWYRQLPEEGLKFMVYLQKENIIDESGMPKERFSAEFPKEGPSILRIQQVVRGDSAAYFCASSPGWNEQFFGPGTRLTVL.

This chain links TRBV18 with TRBJ2-4, with D possibly matching TRBD1 (6 bases). In germline, CDR1 is KGHSH, CDR2 LQKENI. The CDR3 sequence is 16 residues long. The V gene lost 5 bases and the J gene lost 0 bases, with 14 bases spanning the gap. The CDR3 loop reads CASSKRGGQAKNIQYF. CDR3 nucleotide sequence: TGTGCCAGCTCAAAACGAGGGGGTCAAGCCAAAAACATTCAGTACTTC.

The chain combines TRBV4-2 with TRBJ1-4; D ambiguous. This CDR3 contains 14 residues. CDR1 and CDR2 (germline): LGHNA, YNFKEQ. V lost 4 bases and J lost 8, with 14 bases in between. The DNA for the CDR3 is TGTGCCAGCAGCCCTGCCGCGGATGGGGAAAAACTGTTTTTT. Amino acid sequence: CASSPAADGEKLFF.

The V call is TRBV7-9, the J call TRBJ1-1; D uncertain. V dropped 3 bases and J dropped 5 bases, with 7 bases sitting between them. Germline loops: CDR1 SEHNR, CDR2 FQNEAQ (reference sequence). The CDR3 has 12 residues. CDR3 protein: CASSFSGTEAFF. For the CDR3, the DNA is TGTGCCAGCAGCTTTTCTGGGACTGAAGCTTTCTTT.

This clone was observed a handful of times. V and J are TRBV7-6 and TRBJ1-5; D is undetermined. The CDR3 is 14 amino acids. The germline V gene encodes CDR1 SGHVS and CDR2 FNYEAQ. V lost 0 bases, J lost 3 bases, and 6 bases lay in between. CDR3 residues: CASSLAADNQPQHF. CDR3 in DNA: TGTGCCAGCAGCTTAGCGGCAGACAATCAGCCCCAGCATTTT.

The chain links TRBV2 to TRBJ1-5; TRBD1 might be the D (5 bases). Trimming pared 7 bases from V and 0 bases from J, leaving 10 bases between. The CDR3 has 14 amino acids. In germline, CDR1 is SNHLY, CDR2 FYNNEI. CDR3 residues: CASIGANSNQPQHF. As DNA, the CDR3 is TGTGCCAGCATCGGGGCTAATAGCAATCAGCCCCAGCATTTT.

The chain links TRBV2 to TRBJ2-5; D is ambiguous. The germline V and J ends were trimmed by 4 bases and 4 bases, with 7 bases remaining between them. The CDR3 length is 12 residues. Germline loops: CDR1 SNHLY, CDR2 FYNNEI. For the CDR3, the DNA is TGTGCCAGCAGTGCTGATGGAGAGACCCAGTACTTC. It yields the protein CASSADGETQYF.

V usage is TRBV29-1 and J usage is TRBJ1-1; 8 bases fit TRBD1. CDR1 SQVTM and CDR2 ANQGSEA come from the germline V gene. The CDR3 has 13 amino acids. V gave up 6 bases and J gave up 5 bases; unmatched junction bases: 8. CDR3 DNA: TGCAGCGTGGACAGGGCCGCTCGGACTGAAGCTTTCTTT. Its protein product is CSVDRAARTEAFF.

The rearrangement uses TRBV30 and TRBJ1-2; 11 nucleotides agree with TRBD1. After removal of 4 bases from V and 2 bases from J, the junction contained 9 bases not matched to a gene. The germline V gene has CDR1 GTSNPN and CDR2 SVGIG (reference sequence). The CDR3 sequence is 16 residues long. CDR3: CAWTRTGGLQNYGYTF. The CDR3, as DNA: TGTGCCTGGACCAGGACAGGGGGCCTACAAAACTATGGCTACACCTTC.

The V call is TRBV6-4, the J call TRBJ2-1; 12 nucleotides line up with TRBD2. This CDR3 contains 17 residues. Trimming cost V 5 bases and J 2 bases; bases outside gene matches: 7. Germline loops: CDR1 MRHNA, CDR2 SNTAGT. CDR3 sequence (DNA): TGTGCCAGCAGTCCCACTAGCGGGGGGATCGCCTACAATGAGCAGTTCTTC. Protein product: CASSPTSGGIAYNEQFF.

The chain has TRBV6-1 and TRBJ1-5; perhaps TRBD1 as D (5 bases). Germline CDR1 is MNHNS and CDR2 is SASEGT. V lost 2 bases, J lost 2 bases, and 10 bases lay in between. The CDR3 totals 15 residues. The CDR3 DNA follows: TGTGCCAGCAGTGAAATTGCGGGGGGCAATCAGCCCCAGCATTTT. Translating gives CASSEIAGGNQPQHF.

The chain's CDR3 is CASSPGSTDTQYF. As DNA, the CDR3 is TGTGCCAGCAGCCCCGGGAGCACAGATACGCAGTATTTT. The chain links TRBV27 to TRBJ2-3; D is unclear. From germline, CDR1 is MNHEY and CDR2 SMNVEV (reference sequence). The CDR3 is 13 amino acids. V gave up 6 bases and J gave up 0 bases, with 7 bases separating them.

The CDR3 DNA reads as TGTGCCTCCAGAGGCCCTGGTGGGAACACCGGGGAGCTGTTTTTT. It encodes CASRGPGGNTGELFF. The V gene is TRBV19, the J gene TRBJ2-2, with D unclear. The CDR3 spans 15 residues. The germline CDR1 and CDR2 sequences are LNHDA and SQIVND (reference sequence). V dropped 11 bases and J dropped 1 base, with 17 bases sitting between them.

This sequence joins TRBV19 and TRBJ2-5; D gene ambiguous. Germline values: CDR1 LNHDA, CDR2 SQIVND (reference sequence). The V end was cut by 6 bases, the J end by 7 bases, with 21 bases between. The CDR3 has 15 residues. The DNA of the CDR3 is TGTGCCAGTAGACCATCTCAGGCTTCCGTGGGGACCCAGTACTTC. It yields the protein CASRPSQASVGTQYF. The full variable domain, completed using reference TRBV19 and TRBJ2-5, is DGGITQSPKYLFRKEGQNVTLSCEQNLNHDAMYWYRQDPGQGLRLIYYSQIVNDFQKGDIAEGYSVSREKKESFPLTVTSAQKNPTAFYLCASRPSQASVGTQYFGPGTRLLVL.

V and J are TRBV5-1 and TRBJ1-3, with D possibly matching TRBD1 (5 bases). The CDR3 consists of 16 residues. Germline CDR1 and CDR2: SGHRS and YFSETQ. V lost 2 bases to trimming and J lost 3 bases, with 15 bases between them. The CDR3 reads CASSLSGFFGGNTIYF. In nucleotides, the CDR3 is TGCGCCAGCAGCTTATCAGGGTTTTTCGGTGGAAACACCATATATTTT.

The genes are TRBV11-1 and TRBJ2-1, with 8 bases matching TRBD2. From germline, CDR1 is SGHAT and CDR2 FQDESV (reference sequence). V was pared by 1 base and J by 3 bases, with 2 bases of the junction left unmatched. The CDR3 is 15 amino acids. The CDR3 is CASSLGGGIYNEQFF. The DNA of the CDR3 is TGTGCCAGCAGCTTAGGCGGGGGGATCTACAATGAGCAGTTCTTC.

V and J are TRBV6-5 and TRBJ2-5; D is possibly TRBD1 (7 bases). Trimming shortened V by 5 bases and J by 4 bases, and 17 bases separated the two germline ends. The CDR3 is made up of 15 amino acids. Germline V gene sequence: CDR1 MNHEY, CDR2 SVGAGI. The CDR3 protein is CASSPQGTGRETQYF. As DNA, the CDR3 is TGTGCCAGCAGTCCACAGGGGACTGGCCGAGAGACCCAGTACTTC.

Remarks on this clone: A read error may produce the germline difference seen at one junction end. The rearrangement uses TRBV27 and TRBJ2-5, with 10 bases lining up with TRBD2. The CDR3 sequence is 16 residues long. Germline V gene data show CDR1 as MNHEY and CDR2 as SMNVEV (reference sequence). This CDR3 reads CASSLSPAGGQGTQYF. The DNA of the CDR3 is TGTGCCAGCAGTTTATCGCCAGCGGGGGGGCAAGGGACCCAGTACTTC.